A selection of T cell receptor beta chains follows, all from one sample in a study of blood T cell repertoires in COVID-19. Clones were read by immunoSEQ multiplex PCR, and TCRdb kept only the in-frame ones, dropping some. The sample lists 68,000 or so clones, 75% to 90% occurring once. The sample taken for sequencing was peripheral blood. The origin of the receptors is a human donor in a cohort sampled during active COVID-19. CDR3s include the opening cysteine and the closing phenylalanine or tryptophan. A D gene is named only where the DNA matches it firmly. For some rows the clone size is stated as once, few or many, or as a class when expanded; others skip it.

V	D	size	J	CDR3	DNA
TRBV7-9	-	-	TRBJ1-6	CASSWEMGNSPLHF	TGTGCCAGCAGCTGGGAGATGGGAAATTCACCCCTCCACTTT
TRBV7-2	TRBD1	few	TRBJ2-7	CASSYPDRGGQYF	TGTGCCAGCAGCTACCCAGACAGGGGCGGACAGTACTTC
TRBV29-1	TRBD2	-	TRBJ2-2	CSVRTSGGNTGELFF	TGCAGCGTTCGGACTAGCGGGGGCAACACCGGGGAGCTGTTTTTT
TRBV7-2	TRBD1	-	TRBJ2-6	CASSPRQGSRVPGANVLTF	TGTGCCAGCAGCCCCCGACAGGGAAGTCGCGTCCCTGGGGCCAACGTCCTGACTTTC
TRBV5-1	TRBD1	-	TRBJ1-4	CASSPGQGAGEKLFF	TGCGCCAGCAGCCCGGGACAGGGGGCGGGTGAAAAACTGTTTTTT
TRBV7-9	TRBD2	-	TRBJ2-1	CASSLNAGGNNEQFF	TGTGCCAGCAGCTTAAATGCCGGGGGGAACAATGAGCAGTTCTTC
TRBV7-9	-	-	TRBJ1-1	CASRSGNTEAFF	TGTGCCAGCCGCTCCGGGAACACTGAAGCTTTCTTT
TRBV28	TRBD1	-	TRBJ1-3	CASSLDFRQGYTIYF	TGTGCCAGCAGTTTAGACTTCCGACAGGGGTACACCATATATTTT
TRBV28	-	once	TRBJ2-6	CASTPSGANVLTF	TGTGCGAGCACCCCGTCTGGGGCCAACGTCCTGACTTTC
TRBV3-1/TRBV3-2	-	-	TRBJ1-4	CASSQDLQANEKLFF	TGTGCCAGCAGCCAAGATTTACAGGCTAATGAAAAACTGTTTTTT
TRBV4-1	TRBD2	-	TRBJ2-2	CASSRGGLGGELFF	TGCGCCAGCAGCCGGGGGGGACTCGGAGGGGAGCTGTTTTTT
TRBV7-6	-	-	TRBJ1-1	CASSALSRTEAFF	TGTGCCAGCAGCGCCCTGTCGAGGACTGAAGCTTTCTTT
TRBV6-4	TRBD2	-	TRBJ2-1	CASSETSGSGSDEQFF	TGTGCCAGCAGTGAGACGAGCGGGAGCGGGTCGGATGAGCAGTTCTTC
TRBV7-3	-	-	TRBJ2-3	CASSRQVTDTQYF	TGTGCCAGCAGCCGACAGGTCACAGATACGCAGTATTTT
TRBV2	TRBD1	-	TRBJ2-7	CASREQTGTYYEQYF	TGTGCCAGCAGGGAACAGACAGGGACCTACTACGAGCAGTACTTC
TRBV28	TRBD2	once	TRBJ2-7	CASIAGGPSYEQYF	TGTGCCAGCATCGCGGGGGGGCCCTCCTACGAGCAGTACTTC
TRBV4-1	-	-	TRBJ1-4	CASSQTEVNEKLFF	TGCGCCAGCAGCCAGACGGAGGTTAATGAAAAACTGTTTTTT
TRBV6-2/TRBV6-3	TRBD1	-	TRBJ2-5	CASSPGTGKGGETQYF	TGTGCCAGCAGCCCCGGGACAGGGAAGGGCGGGGAGACCCAGTACTTC
TRBV11-2	-	-	TRBJ2-3	CASSLGGRRASTDTQYF	TGTGCCAGCAGCTTAGGGGGGAGGCGGGCTAGCACAGATACGCAGTATTTT
TRBV2	-	once	TRBJ1-1	CASSGGTITEAFF	TGTGCCAGCAGTGGTGGGACAATCACTGAAGCTTTCTTT
TRBV6-6	-	few	TRBJ1-3	CASTLGGGNTIYF	TGTGCCAGCACCCTCGGGGGGGGAAACACCATATATTTT
TRBV28	-	-	TRBJ2-5	CASSVNQQETQYF	TGTGCCAGCAGTGTAAACCAGCAAGAGACCCAGTACTTC
TRBV6-2/TRBV6-3	-	-	TRBJ1-4	CASSNLRDTDSQKLFF	TGTGCCAGCAGCAACCTCCGGGACACCGATAGTCAAAAACTGTTTTTT
TRBV6-5	-	-	TRBJ1-1	CASSSPGEPNTEAFF	TGTGCCAGCAGCTCTCCGGGGGAACCGAACACTGAAGCTTTCTTT
TRBV10-3	TRBD1	once	TRBJ2-2	CAIRGQGADTGELFF	TGTGCCATCAGGGGACAGGGGGCGGACACCGGGGAGCTGTTTTTT
TRBV2	-	-	TRBJ1-5	CASSRQGGRGNQPQHF	TGTGCCAGCAGTCGGCAGGGAGGAAGGGGCAATCAGCCCCAGCATTTT
TRBV6-6	-	-	TRBJ1-2	CASHTSGQIYGYTF	TGTGCCAGCCATACTAGTGGTCAGATCTATGGCTACACCTTC
TRBV5-4	-	-	TRBJ2-3	CASSGRYAEEHYSTDTQYF	TGTGCCAGCAGCGGGCGCTACGCGGAGGAACACTATAGCACAGATACGCAGTATTTT
TRBV6-6	-	-	TRBJ2-3	CASSYTNRKSTDTQYF	TGTGCCAGCAGTTACACAAACAGGAAATCCACAGATACGCAGTATTTT
TRBV7-2	-	-	TRBJ2-5	CASSLLAGPRETQYF	TGTGCCAGCAGCTTATTGGCGGGACCCAGGGAGACCCAGTACTTC
TRBV19	-	-	TRBJ1-1	CASVGRGRVEAFF	TGTGCCAGCGTGGGGCGGGGACGGGTTGAAGCCTTCTTT
TRBV2	-	-	TRBJ2-3	CASTSGSLGDTQYF	TGTGCCAGCACGAGCGGGTCCTTGGGAGATACGCAGTATTTT
TRBV19	-	-	TRBJ1-2	CASSIGRGRGYTF	TGTGCCAGTAGTATAGGCAGGGGACGGGGCTACACCTTC